The rows below give T cell receptor beta chains drawn from one sample of a study of T cells in Graves' hyperthyroidism and ophthalmopathy. TCRdb processed the multiplex PCR reads anew with MiXCR; each CDR3 protein has one entry. Of hundreds of thousands of distinct CDR3 sequences in the sample, around 15% were seen once. The sequencing sample was made of blood. Receptor source: a woman younger than 30 with Graves' hyperthyroidism. Both conserved end residues are part of each CDR3. D genes are given only for firm matches. The size field is filled for only some rows; it gives once, few, many or a size class.

TRBJ1-5	TRBV19	13	few	NA	TGTGCCAGTACAGGGGAAGACAATCAGCCCCAGCATTTT	CASTGEDNQPQHF
TRBJ1-2	TRBV9	15	few	TRBD1	TGTGCCAGCAGCGTAGGGGGACAGGGTAGGGATGGCTACACCTTC	CASSVGGQGRDGYTF
TRBJ1-2	TRBV7-3	16	NA	TRBD1	TGTGCCAGCAGCTTAACGCCCGGGACAGGGACAAAAGGCTACACCTTC	CASSLTPGTGTKGYTF
TRBJ1-2	TRBV2	13	many	NA	TGTGCCAGCCGTTACAGGGAAAACTATGGCTACACCTTC	CASRYRENYGYTF
TRBJ1-1	TRBV29-1	18	NA	TRBD1	TGCAGCGTTTGGGGGACCTTGGGACAGGGAAGTCTGAACACTGAAGCTTCCTTT	CSVWGTLGQGSLNTEASF
TRBJ2-1	TRBV10-3	16	few	TRBD2	TGTGCCATCAGTGAGTCATTAGCGGGAGGGCCGGGTGAGCAGTTCTTC	CAISESLAGGPGEQFF
TRBJ2-1	TRBV12-3/TRBV12-4	18	many	TRBD2	TGTGCCAGCAGTTTAGCGGGACTAGCGGGAGGGCCGCGAAATGAGCAGTTCTTC	CASSLAGLAGGPRNEQFF
TRBJ1-1	TRBV2	14	NA	NA	TGTGCCAGCAGGGAGACGAAGGTTTCCCCTGAAGCTTTCTTT	CASRETKVSPEAFF
TRBJ1-2	TRBV7-9	14	NA	NA	TGTGCCAGCAGTATCCATGGGGGGAACTATGGCTACACCTTC	CASSIHGGNYGYTF
TRBJ1-1	TRBV6-1	14	NA	TRBD1	TGTGCCAGCAGTGAAGCAGCAGGGGGCCTTGAAGCTTTCTTT	CASSEAAGGLEAFF
TRBJ2-3	TRBV30	13	NA	NA	TGTGCCTGGACTTTCGGGAGCACAGATACGCAGTATTTT	CAWTFGSTDTQYF
TRBJ2-1	TRBV20-1	18	many	TRBD2	TGCAGTGCTAGAGAATATGCGGGAGGGCAGCGCTCCTACAATGAGCAGTTCTTC	CSAREYAGGQRSYNEQFF
TRBJ2-1	TRBV5-4	16	NA	NA	TGTGCCAGCAGCTTGGGACGGGGGAGCTCCTACAATGAGCAGTTCTTC	CASSLGRGSSYNEQFF
TRBJ2-3	TRBV4-3	16	few	NA	TGCGCCAGCAGCCAGCTACTAGGGTCTCCCACAGATACGCAGTATTTT	CASSQLLGSPTDTQYF
TRBJ2-1	TRBV18	19	NA	TRBD2	TGTGCCAGCTCACCTAAGGGACTAGCGGGAGTAGTTACCCACAATGAGCAGTTCTTC	CASSPKGLAGVVTHNEQFF